This T cell receptor beta chain was documented in a study of T cell changes during pregnancy in multiple sclerosis. Assay: immunoSEQ multiplex PCR; the TCRdb copy retains only in-frame clones and omits some. The sample lists approximately 100,000 clones; roughly 90% were seen once. Trimming shortened V by 4 bases and J by 2 bases, and 9 bases separated the two germline ends. The CDR3 consists of 13 residues. Germline V gene sequence: CDR1 SGHNT, CDR2 YYREEE (reference sequence). This specimen was peripheral blood, taken after pregnancy. The V gene is TRBV5-4, the J gene TRBJ2-5; a weak D match, TRBD2 (5 bases). The clonotype comes from a female donor with multiple sclerosis, enrolled in a pregnancy study. The CDR3 sequence is CASSPGIQETQYF. CDR3 bases: TGTGCCAGCAGCCCCGGGATACAAGAGACCCAGTACTTC.